The rows below give T cell receptor beta chains drawn from one sample of a study of blood T cells in healthy people across ages. MiXCR, run by TCRdb on the 5' RACE reads, gives a single entry per CDR3 protein. Of approximately 880,000 distinct CDR3 sequences in the sample, approximately 49% were seen once. Sequencing used blood. Source of these receptors: a man aged 25 to 40 in good health. Each CDR3 is given with its conserved first and last residue. Fields, in order: clone size, J gene, D gene, V gene, CDR3 DNA, CDR3 protein. A D gene is named only where the DNA matches it firmly. Rows give clone size only sometimes, using once, few, many, or a class for an expanded clone.

>many|TRBJ2-6|NA|TRBV6-4
TGTGCCACCTCCGACAGAGCTGGGGCCAACGTCCTGACTTTC
CATSDRAGANVLTF
>few|TRBJ2-2|TRBD1|TRBV12-3/TRBV12-4
TGTGCCAGCAGGACAGGGTTTACCGGGGAGCTGTTTTTT
CASRTGFTGELFF
>NA|TRBJ2-1|NA|TRBV4-1
TGCGCCAGCAGCCAGCACGTCTTCACGAGCGGCAATGAGCAGTTCTTC
CASSQHVFTSGNEQFF
>once|TRBJ1-5|NA|TRBV20-1
TGCAGTACAAGGAGGGAGGTTGTAGGACAGCCCCAGCATTTT
CSTRREVVGQPQHF
>few|TRBJ2-3|TRBD2|TRBV2
TGTGCCAGCACCAATCCCGGGACTAGCGGGGGGGCAGATACGCAGTATTTT
CASTNPGTSGGADTQYF
>NA|TRBJ1-5|TRBD1|TRBV12-3/TRBV12-4
TGTGCCAGCAGTTTAAGGGCGCTCGACAGGGGCAGCAATCAGCCCCAGCATTTT
CASSLRALDRGSNQPQHF
>few|TRBJ1-1|TRBD1|TRBV7-2
TGTGCCAGCGGCCCCGGGACAGGGATGAACACTGAAGCTTTCTTT
CASGPGTGMNTEAFF
>NA|TRBJ2-3|NA|TRBV9
TGTGCCAGCAGCTCGGGGGCATCTTCGGCAAATACGCAGTATTTT
CASSSGASSANTQYF
>few|TRBJ2-5|NA|TRBV28
TGTGCCAGCAGTCTCACCCACTGGGGAGAGACCCAGTACTTC
CASSLTHWGETQYF
>NA|TRBJ2-3|TRBD2|TRBV10-3
TGTGCCATCAGTAAATCCGGGACTAGCGGAGATACGCAGTATTTT
CAISKSGTSGDTQYF
>NA|TRBJ2-3|NA|TRBV20-1
TGCAGTGCTAGAGCGACAGGCAGGGTCGTGACAGATACGCAGTATTTT
CSARATGRVVTDTQYF
>few|TRBJ2-5|NA|TRBV24-1
TGTGCCACCAGTGATTTGAGAATGACTGAAGAGACCCAGTACTTC
CATSDLRMTEETQYF
>few|TRBJ1-5|TRBD1|TRBV6-2/TRBV6-3
TGTGCCAGCAGTTACGTCGCTAACAGGGGGCAGCCCCAGCATTTT
CASSYVANRGQPQHF
>few|TRBJ2-7|NA|TRBV5-1
TGCGCCAGCAGCTTGGCGGCAGGGACCTACGAGCAGTACTTC
CASSLAAGTYEQYF
>few|TRBJ2-6|NA|TRBV20-1
TGCAGTGCCAACAGTGGGGGGCGAGCTCGCTCTGGGGCCAACGTCCTGACTTTC
CSANSGGRARSGANVLTF
>NA|TRBJ2-7|TRBD2|TRBV7-9
TGTGCCAGCAGCGGGACTCTAGCGGCGGAGACCTACGAGCAGTACTTC
CASSGTLAAETYEQYF
>few|TRBJ1-2|TRBD1|TRBV6-1
TGTGCCAGCAGTGAAGCGCGACAGGGAATCCGCGGTAACTATGGCTACACCTTC
CASSEARQGIRGNYGYTF
>few|TRBJ2-5|NA|TRBV29-1
TGCAGCGTTGACCTGCGGGGGCAGGGAGGCTCAGAGACCCAGTACTTC
CSVDLRGQGGSETQYF
>NA|TRBJ2-3|TRBD1|TRBV20-1
TGCAGTGAGATCCATGTCGGCAGGGGGCAAGATACGCAGTATTTT
CSEIHVGRGQDTQYF
>few|TRBJ2-1|NA|TRBV11-3
TGTGCCAGCAGCTCAGCGGTACTCTCCTACAATGAGCAGTTCTTC
CASSSAVLSYNEQFF
>once|TRBJ2-2|TRBD1|TRBV3-1
TGTGCCAGCAGCCAAAAGACAGGGGGCATCGGGGAGCTGTTTTTT
CASSQKTGGIGELFF
>NA|TRBJ2-2|NA|TRBV10-3
TGTGCCATCAGTCCGGATGCCGGGGAGCTGTTTTTT
CAISPDAGELFF
>NA|TRBJ1-5|NA|TRBV28
TGTGCCAACAGTTTATTGGGGGGGGGATTTGGCAATCAGCCCCAGCATTTT
CANSLLGGGFGNQPQHF
>many|TRBJ2-3|NA|TRBV6-5
TGTGCCAGCAGTCCCGCCCGTTTGAGCACAGATACGCAGTATTTT
CASSPARLSTDTQYF
>NA|TRBJ2-7|NA|TRBV7-9
TGTGCCAGCAGCCCCGTGGCGGCCTACGAGCAGTACTTC
CASSPVAAYEQYF
>NA|TRBJ1-2|NA|TRBV11-3
TGTGCCAGCAGTAACGACCGGGAAGCTAACTATGGCTACACCTTC
CASSNDREANYGYTF
>NA|TRBJ2-7|NA|TRBV6-2/TRBV6-3
TGTGCCAGCAGTCACCTCTACGAGCAGTACTTC
CASSHLYEQYF
>NA|TRBJ2-7|NA|TRBV7-2
TGTGCCAGCAGCTTAGGAGGCCGGACCCTCTACGAGCAGTACTTC
CASSLGGRTLYEQYF
>NA|TRBJ2-7|NA|TRBV20-1
TGCAGTGCTAGAGCAATCGGGGGAGGTGCAGCATACGAGCAGTACTTC
CSARAIGGGAAYEQYF
>NA|TRBJ2-2|TRBD1|TRBV27
TGTGCCAGCCAAGGGACAGGGGCGAACACCGGGGAGCTGTTTTTT
CASQGTGANTGELFF
>NA|TRBJ2-3|NA|TRBV5-6
TGTGCCAGCAGCTACCCGCGGGGTCCAGATACGCAGTATTTT
CASSYPRGPDTQYF
>many|TRBJ1-4|TRBD1|TRBV7-9
TGTGCCAGCAGCTTCGGACAGGGGCCGGAAAAACTGTTTTTT
CASSFGQGPEKLFF